What follows describes a single TCR beta chain. What it binds is not known. With a far larger clone one base away, a read error is the likely cause. Antigen-specific CD4+ T cell clonotypes were called by their expansion after viral peptide-pool culture in ViraFEST. Subsequent to roughly 9 days of culture, CD4+ T cells were isolated. No vaccinee had earlier SARS-CoV-2 infection, and nucleocapsid antibodies were negative. Sequencing was performed with immunoSEQ multiplex PCR; in TCRdb, only in-frame clones are kept and a portion is missing. The data contain roughly 30,000 clones, about 80% of them seen just once; the ten biggest clones take up around 25%. This sample was included in a study of vaccination effects on CD4 cells after COVID-19. In the study overall: The participants, recipients of two vaccine doses, got either BNT162b2 or mRNA-1273.

Study observations and caveats: Both infection-induced and vaccine-induced clones contracted markedly at late post-vaccination timepoints. Missing from the study were early post-infection timepoints, and its convalescent patients were few. Healthy vaccine recipients' vaccine-induced clones were almost all SARS-CoV-2 mono-reactive.

This sequence was found in a human donor who received a COVID-19 vaccine. The starting material was CD4+ T cells from PBMCs cultured with HCoV-OC43 spike peptides, obtained before COVID-19 vaccination. Subset given: HCoV-OC43 spike overlapping peptide pool stimulation.

CDR3 nucleotide sequence: TGTGCCAGCAGTGCACCGGGACAGGGTACCTACGAGCAGTACTTC. This codes for CASSAPGQGTYEQYF. The V gene is TRBV6-2 or TRBV6-3, the J gene TRBJ2-7; 9 bases align to TRBD1. Germline CDR1 MNHEY, CDR2 SVGEGT. The CDR3 has 15 amino acids. With V trimmed by 5 bases and J by 2 bases, 7 bases remained unmatched.